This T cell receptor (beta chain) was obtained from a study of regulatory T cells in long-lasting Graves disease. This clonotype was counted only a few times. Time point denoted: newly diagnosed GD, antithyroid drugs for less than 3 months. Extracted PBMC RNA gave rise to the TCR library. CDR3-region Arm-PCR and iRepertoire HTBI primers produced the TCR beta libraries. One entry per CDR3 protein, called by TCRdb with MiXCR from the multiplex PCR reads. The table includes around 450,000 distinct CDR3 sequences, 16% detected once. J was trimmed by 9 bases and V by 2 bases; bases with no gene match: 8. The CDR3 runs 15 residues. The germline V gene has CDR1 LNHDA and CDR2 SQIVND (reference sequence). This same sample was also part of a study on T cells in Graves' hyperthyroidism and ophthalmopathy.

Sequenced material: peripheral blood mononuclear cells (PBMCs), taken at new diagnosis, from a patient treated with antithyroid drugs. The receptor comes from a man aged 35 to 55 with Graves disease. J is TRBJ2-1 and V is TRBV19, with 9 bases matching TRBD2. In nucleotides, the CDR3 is TGTGCCAGTAGTATACTAGCGGGATCGAAGGGTGAGCAGTTCTTC. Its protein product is CASSILAGSKGEQFF. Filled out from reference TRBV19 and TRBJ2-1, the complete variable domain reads DGGITQSPKYLFRKEGQNVTLSCEQNLNHDAMYWYRQDPGQGLRLIYYSQIVNDFQKGDIAEGYSVSREKKESFPLTVTSAQKNPTAFYLCASSILAGSKGEQFFGPGTRLTVL.